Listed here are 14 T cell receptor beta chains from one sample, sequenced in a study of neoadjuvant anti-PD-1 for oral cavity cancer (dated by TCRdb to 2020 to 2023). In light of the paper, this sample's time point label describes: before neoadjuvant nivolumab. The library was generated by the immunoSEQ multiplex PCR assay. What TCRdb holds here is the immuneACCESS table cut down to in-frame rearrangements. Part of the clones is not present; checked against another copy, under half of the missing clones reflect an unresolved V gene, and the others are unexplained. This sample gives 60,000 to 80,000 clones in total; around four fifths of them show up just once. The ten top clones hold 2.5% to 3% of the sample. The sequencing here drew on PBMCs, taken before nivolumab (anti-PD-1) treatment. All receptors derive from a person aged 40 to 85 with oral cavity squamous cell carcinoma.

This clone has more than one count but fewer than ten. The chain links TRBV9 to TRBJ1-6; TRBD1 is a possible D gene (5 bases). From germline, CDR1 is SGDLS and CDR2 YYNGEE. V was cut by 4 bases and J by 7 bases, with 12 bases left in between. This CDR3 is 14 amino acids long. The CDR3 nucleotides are TGTGCCAGCAGCCTGCGTAGGGGCAATTCACCCCTCCACTTT. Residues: CASSLRRGNSPLHF. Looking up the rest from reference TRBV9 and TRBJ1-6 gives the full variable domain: DSGVTQTPKHLITATGQRVTLRCSPRSGDLSVYWYQQSLDQGLQFLIQYYNGEERAKGNILERFSAQQFPDLHSELNLSSLELGDSALYFCASSLRRGNSPLHFGNGTRLTVT.

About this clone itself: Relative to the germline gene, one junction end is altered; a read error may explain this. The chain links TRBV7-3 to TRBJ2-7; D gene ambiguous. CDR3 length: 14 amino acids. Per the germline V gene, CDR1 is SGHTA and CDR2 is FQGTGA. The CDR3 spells CASSLSRGERVPVF. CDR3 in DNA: TGTGCCAGCAGCTTAAGCCGTGGGGAAAGGGTCCCCGTTTTC. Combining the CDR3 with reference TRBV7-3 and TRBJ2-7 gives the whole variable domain GAGVSQTPSNKVTEKGKYVELRCDPISGHTALYWYRQSLGQGPEFLIYFQGTGAADDSGLPNDRFFAVRPEGSVSTLKIQRTERGDSAVYLCASSLSRGERVPVFGPGTRLTVT.

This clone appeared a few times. CDR3 region: CASKVSLASSYEQYF. CDR3 bases: TGTGCCAGCAAGGTTTCTCTAGCGAGCTCCTACGAGCAGTACTTC. V gene TRBV6-5 combines with J gene TRBJ2-7; tentatively, D is TRBD2 (6 bases). Per the germline V gene, CDR1 is MNHEY and CDR2 is SVGAGI. Trimming shortened V by 7 bases and J by 0 bases, and 16 bases separated the two germline ends. This CDR3 has 15 residues.

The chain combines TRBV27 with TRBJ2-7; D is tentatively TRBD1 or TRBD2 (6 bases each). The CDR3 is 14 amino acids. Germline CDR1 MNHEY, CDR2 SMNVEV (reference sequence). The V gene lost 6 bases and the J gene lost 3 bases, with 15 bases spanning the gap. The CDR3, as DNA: TGTGCCAGCAGCCGGACGGGGGCGAACTACGAGCAGTACTTC. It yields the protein CASSRTGANYEQYF.

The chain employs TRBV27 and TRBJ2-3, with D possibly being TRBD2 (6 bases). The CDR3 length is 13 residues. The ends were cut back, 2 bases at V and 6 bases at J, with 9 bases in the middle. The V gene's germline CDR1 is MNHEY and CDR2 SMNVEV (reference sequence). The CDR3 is CASSLGRGDTQYF. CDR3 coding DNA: TGTGCCAGCAGTTTAGGTCGGGGGGATACGCAGTATTTT.

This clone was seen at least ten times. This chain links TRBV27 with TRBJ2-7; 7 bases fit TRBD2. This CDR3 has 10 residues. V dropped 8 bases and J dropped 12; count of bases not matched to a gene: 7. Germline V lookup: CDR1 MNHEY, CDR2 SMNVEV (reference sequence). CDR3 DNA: TGTGCCAGCCCGGGGGGACCGATGTACTTC. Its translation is CASPGGPMYF.

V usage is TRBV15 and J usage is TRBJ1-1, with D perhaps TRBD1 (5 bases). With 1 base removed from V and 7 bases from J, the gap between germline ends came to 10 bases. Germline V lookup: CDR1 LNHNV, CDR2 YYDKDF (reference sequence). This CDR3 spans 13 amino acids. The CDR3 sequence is CATSRGGVLEAFF. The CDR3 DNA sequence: TGTGCCACCAGCAGAGGGGGGGTACTTGAAGCTTTCTTT.

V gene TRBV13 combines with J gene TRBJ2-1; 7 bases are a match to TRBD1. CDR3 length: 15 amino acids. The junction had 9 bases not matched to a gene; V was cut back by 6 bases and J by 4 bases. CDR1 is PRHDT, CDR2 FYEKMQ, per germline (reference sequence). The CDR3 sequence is CASSSFRDSYNEQFF. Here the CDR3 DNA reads TGTGCCAGCAGTTCTTTCCGGGACAGTTACAATGAGCAGTTCTTC. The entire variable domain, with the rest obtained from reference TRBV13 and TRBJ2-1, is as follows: AAGVIQSPRHLIKEKRETATLKCYPIPRHDTVYWYQQGPGQDPQFLISFYEKMQSDKGSIPDRFSAQQFSDYHSELNMSSLELGDSALYFCASSSFRDSYNEQFFGPGTRLTVL.

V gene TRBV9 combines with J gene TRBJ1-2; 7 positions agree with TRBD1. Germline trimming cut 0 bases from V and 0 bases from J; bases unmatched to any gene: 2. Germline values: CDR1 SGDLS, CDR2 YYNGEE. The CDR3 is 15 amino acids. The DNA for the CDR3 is TGTGCCAGCAGCGTAGGGGGACAGACTAACTATGGCTACACCTTC. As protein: CASSVGGQTNYGYTF.

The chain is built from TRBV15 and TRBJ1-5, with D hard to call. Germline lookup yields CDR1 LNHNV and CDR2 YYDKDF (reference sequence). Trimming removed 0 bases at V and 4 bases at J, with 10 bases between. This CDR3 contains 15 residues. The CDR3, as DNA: TGTGCCACCAGCAGAGATCTAGCCCTGAATCAGCCCCAGCATTTT. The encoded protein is CATSRDLALNQPQHF.

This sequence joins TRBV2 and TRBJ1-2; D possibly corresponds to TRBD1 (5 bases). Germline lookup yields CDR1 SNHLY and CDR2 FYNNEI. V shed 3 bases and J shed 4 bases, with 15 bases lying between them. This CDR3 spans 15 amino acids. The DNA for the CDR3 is TGTGCCAGCAGTGACGGGACTTCCAGCACCTATGGCTACACCTTC. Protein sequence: CASSDGTSSTYGYTF. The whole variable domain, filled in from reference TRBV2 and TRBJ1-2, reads EPEVTQTPSHQVTQMGQEVILRCVPISNHLYFYWYRQILGQKVEFLVSFYNNEISEKSEIFDDQFSVERPDGSNFTLKIRSTKLEDSAMYFCASSDGTSSTYGYTFGSGTRLTVV.

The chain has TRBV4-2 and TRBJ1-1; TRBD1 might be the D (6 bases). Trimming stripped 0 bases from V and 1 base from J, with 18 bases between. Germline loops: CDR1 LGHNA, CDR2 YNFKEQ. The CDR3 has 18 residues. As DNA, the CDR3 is TGTGCCAGCAGCCAAGATATGTCAGGGGAATTTAGGAACACTGAAGCTTTCTTT. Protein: CASSQDMSGEFRNTEAFF.

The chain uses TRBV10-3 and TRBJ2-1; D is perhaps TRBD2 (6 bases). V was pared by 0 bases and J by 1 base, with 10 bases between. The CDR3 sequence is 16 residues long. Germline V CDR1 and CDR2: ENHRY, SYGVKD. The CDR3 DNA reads TGTGCCATCAGTGAGTCTATGGCGGGATCCTACAATGAGCAGTTCTTC. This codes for CAISESMAGSYNEQFF.

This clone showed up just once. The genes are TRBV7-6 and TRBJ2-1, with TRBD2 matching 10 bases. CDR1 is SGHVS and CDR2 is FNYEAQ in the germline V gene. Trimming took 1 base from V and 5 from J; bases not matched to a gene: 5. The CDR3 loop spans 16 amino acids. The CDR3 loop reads CASSLVASGGHNEQFF. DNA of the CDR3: TGTGCCAGCAGCTTAGTGGCTAGCGGGGGACACAATGAGCAGTTCTTC.